The rows below give T cell receptor beta chains drawn from one sample of a study of shared clonotypes between healthy human individuals. Profiled with immunoSEQ multiplex PCR; TCRdb holds only in-frame clones, not every one. The sample carries about 1 million clones, about four fifths recorded once. Sequencing was done on a sample of memory CD4+ T cells from PBMCs. These receptors all stem from a man aged 18 to 29 in good health. Some clones in this sample may be carry-over from other donors' samples. The CDR3 runs from the conserved cysteine through the conserved F or W. The order of the fields is D gene, clone size, J gene, V gene, CDR3 protein, CDR3 DNA. D genes are given only for firm matches. Size is omitted from some rows. Given values are once, few, many or a class for expanded clones.

>NA|NA|TRBJ1-3|TRBV7-3
CASSSQGRAGDTIYF
TGTGCCAGCAGCAGCCAAGGGAGGGCTGGGGACACCATATATTTT
>NA|NA|TRBJ2-6|TRBV5-1
CASSLRPPGGGANVLTF
TGCGCCAGCAGCTTGAGGCCTCCTGGCGGGGGGGCCAACGTCCTGACTTTC
>NA|NA|TRBJ1-1|TRBV27
CASSLGGNTEAFF
TGTGCCAGCAGTTTAGGCGGGAACACTGAAGCTTTCTTT
>NA|few|TRBJ1-1|TRBV4-2
CASSQVGLTEAFF
TGTGCCAGCAGCCAAGTGGGCCTCACTGAAGCTTTCTTT
>TRBD1|NA|TRBJ2-1|TRBV28
CGLGDSQEGMFF
TGTGGCCTAGGGGACAGCCAAGAGGGGATGTTCTTC
>NA|NA|TRBJ1-1|TRBV7-8
CASSQRRFLANTEAFF
TGTGCCAGCAGCCAGAGACGGTTTTTGGCGAACACTGAAGCTTTCTTT
>TRBD2|NA|TRBJ2-1|TRBV4-3
CASSQPGRELNEQFF
TGCGCCAGCAGCCAACCTGGGCGGGAGTTGAATGAGCAGTTCTTC
>NA|NA|TRBJ2-2|TRBV19
CASSMEWQGSGFRGELFF
TGTGCCAGTAGTATGGAGTGGCAGGGCTCCGGGTTTCGGGGGGAGCTGTTTTTT
>NA|NA|TRBJ1-5|TRBV7-7
CASNQGRNSNQPQHF
TGTGCCAGCAACCAGGGACGGAATAGCAATCAGCCCCAGCATTTT
>TRBD1|once|TRBJ2-7|TRBV7-9
CASSFVPYRGNRTYEQYF
TGTGCCAGCAGCTTCGTCCCTTACAGGGGGAATAGGACCTACGAGCAGTACTTC
>TRBD1|NA|TRBJ1-1|TRBV5-1
CASSVGQAGTEAFF
TGCGCCAGCAGCGTAGGACAGGCGGGCACTGAAGCTTTCTTT
>NA|NA|TRBJ2-4|TRBV30
CAWSRRGLNIQYF
TGTGCCTGGAGTCGGAGGGGTCTAAACATTCAGTACTTC
>TRBD2|NA|TRBJ2-7|TRBV28
CASSFSGSKYEQYF
TGTGCCAGCAGTTTCAGCGGGAGTAAGTACGAGCAGTACTTC
>NA|NA|TRBJ2-1|TRBV7-8
CASSLDWRYNEQFF
TGTGCCAGCAGCTTAGACTGGAGATACAATGAGCAGTTCTTC
>TRBD1|NA|TRBJ1-2|TRBV7-2
CASSLGAVGQGGYTF
TGTGCCAGCAGCTTAGGGGCCGTGGGACAGGGTGGCTACACCTTC
>TRBD2|once|TRBJ2-5|TRBV27
CASSPRSGLANQETQYF
TGTGCCAGCAGTCCCCGGTCGGGACTAGCGAACCAAGAGACCCAGTACTTC
>TRBD1|NA|TRBJ1-1|TRBV5-1
CASSLEGQGARAEAFF
TGCGCCAGCAGCTTGGAGGGACAGGGGGCCCGGGCTGAAGCTTTCTTT
>NA|NA|TRBJ2-1|TRBV29-1
CSVEWFGGSYNEQFF
TGCAGCGTTGAATGGTTTGGGGGCTCCTACAATGAGCAGTTCTTC
>NA|NA|TRBJ1-5|TRBV5-5
CASSSLGGGSNQPQHF
TGTGCCAGCAGCTCCCTTGGGGGGGGAAGCAATCAGCCCCAGCATTTT
>TRBD1|NA|TRBJ2-2|TRBV19
CASRTGTVSGELFF
TGTGCCAGTAGGACGGGGACAGTATCCGGGGAGCTGTTTTTT
>NA|NA|TRBJ2-2|TRBV9
CASRGANTGELFF
TGTGCCAGCAGGGGAGCGAACACCGGGGAGCTGTTTTTT
>NA|once|TRBJ2-4|TRBV14
CASSPFGTGAKNIQYF
TGTGCCAGCAGCCCTTTTGGGACCGGGGCCAAAAACATTCAGTACTTC
>TRBD1|NA|TRBJ2-7|TRBV5-1
CASSFQGASFEQYF
TGCGCCAGCAGCTTTCAGGGGGCCTCTTTCGAGCAGTACTTC
>TRBD1|NA|TRBJ1-2|TRBV5-4
CASSSFWGQGFGYTF
TGTGCCAGCAGCTCTTTTTGGGGACAGGGATTTGGCTACACCTTC
>NA|NA|TRBJ2-7|TRBV29-1
CSVVSAVEQYF
TGCAGCGTTGTATCCGCGGTCGAGCAGTACTTC
>TRBD1|NA|TRBJ1-2|TRBV28
CASRVAGGGYTF
TGTGCCAGCAGAGTTGCAGGGGGCGGCTACACCTTC
>NA|many|TRBJ1-2|TRBV19
CASSALQVSYGYTF
TGTGCCAGTAGTGCCTTACAGGTCTCCTATGGCTACACCTTC
>TRBD2|NA|TRBJ2-7|TRBV2
CASSRGSYEQYF
TGTGCCAGCAGTCGCGGGAGCTACGAGCAGTACTTC
>TRBD1|NA|TRBJ2-6|TRBV4-3
CASSRTPGTGGSGANVLTF
TGCGCCAGCAGCCGCACCCCCGGGACAGGCGGGTCTGGGGCCAACGTCCTGACTTTC
>TRBD1|NA|TRBJ2-3|TRBV7-2
CASSLTERGTGSTDTQYF
TGTGCCAGCAGCCTGACGGAACGTGGGACAGGGAGCACAGATACGCAGTATTTT
>TRBD1|NA|TRBJ2-3|TRBV11-2
CASSPDRVVADTQYF
TGTGCCAGCAGTCCGGACAGGGTGGTAGCAGATACGCAGTATTTT
>NA|NA|TRBJ1-5|TRBV28
CASNPPPRDDQPQHF
TGTGCCAGCAACCCCCCCCCGCGGGATGATCAGCCCCAGCATTTT
>NA|few|TRBJ1-4|TRBV5-1
CASSSQGFHEKLFF
TGCGCCAGCAGCTCCCAGGGGTTTCATGAAAAACTGTTTTTT
>TRBD2|NA|TRBJ2-7|TRBV7-9
CASSRSSGGDEQYF
TGTGCCAGCAGCCGAAGTAGCGGGGGCGACGAGCAGTACTTC
>TRBD2|NA|TRBJ2-1|TRBV4-1
CASSQDRAGAGYNEQFF
TGCGCCAGCAGCCAAGATAGAGCGGGAGCGGGCTACAATGAGCAGTTCTTC
>NA|NA|TRBJ1-2|TRBV29-1
CSGATRGGGYTF
TGCAGCGGTGCCACCCGGGGGGGAGGCTACACCTTC
>NA|NA|TRBJ2-5|TRBV5-4
CASRTDRQETQYF
TGTGCCAGCAGAACCGACAGGCAAGAGACCCAGTACTTC
>TRBD1|NA|TRBJ1-4|TRBV5-1
CASSLNGQAEKLFF
TGCGCCAGCAGCTTGAACGGACAGGCTGAAAAACTGTTTTTT
>NA|NA|TRBJ1-1|TRBV28
CASRGSFSEAFF
TGTGCCAGCAGGGGGTCTTTCTCTGAAGCTTTCTTT
>TRBD1|once|TRBJ2-1|TRBV7-9
CASSGQGAGYEQFF
TGTGCCAGCAGCGGACAGGGGGCCGGATATGAGCAGTTCTTC
>TRBD1|NA|TRBJ2-2|TRBV7-3
CASSPTGANTGELFF
TGTGCCAGCAGCCCGACAGGGGCGAACACCGGGGAGCTGTTTTTT
>TRBD1|NA|TRBJ1-5|TRBV2
CASSAQGGGNQPQHF
TGTGCCAGCAGTGCTCAGGGGGGAGGCAATCAGCCCCAGCATTTT
>TRBD1|NA|TRBJ1-5|TRBV19
CASSTASSRDRGRGNQPQHF
TGTGCCAGTAGTACCGCATCGTCCCGGGACAGGGGCCGGGGCAATCAGCCCCAGCATTTT
>NA|NA|TRBJ2-1|TRBV30
CAWSAELSSYNEQFF
TGTGCCTGGAGTGCCGAGCTTAGCTCCTACAATGAGCAGTTCTTC
>TRBD1|once|TRBJ1-1|TRBV6-4
CASRTGPNTEAFF
TGTGCCAGCCGGACAGGGCCAAACACTGAAGCTTTCTTT
>TRBD1|few|TRBJ1-1|TRBV29-1
CSVLRQGNTEAFF
TGCAGCGTTTTAAGACAGGGAAACACTGAAGCTTTCTTT
>NA|few|TRBJ1-2|TRBV6-1
CASSDSWVDYGYTF
TGTGCCAGCAGTGATTCCTGGGTGGACTATGGCTACACCTTC
>TRBD1|NA|TRBJ1-2|TRBV5-1
CASRSTGGANYGYTF
TGCGCCAGCAGATCTACAGGGGGAGCTAACTATGGCTACACCTTC
>TRBD2|NA|TRBJ2-1|TRBV29-1
CSVGGRVSHEQFF
TGCAGTGTGGGCGGGAGGGTCTCCCATGAGCAGTTCTTC